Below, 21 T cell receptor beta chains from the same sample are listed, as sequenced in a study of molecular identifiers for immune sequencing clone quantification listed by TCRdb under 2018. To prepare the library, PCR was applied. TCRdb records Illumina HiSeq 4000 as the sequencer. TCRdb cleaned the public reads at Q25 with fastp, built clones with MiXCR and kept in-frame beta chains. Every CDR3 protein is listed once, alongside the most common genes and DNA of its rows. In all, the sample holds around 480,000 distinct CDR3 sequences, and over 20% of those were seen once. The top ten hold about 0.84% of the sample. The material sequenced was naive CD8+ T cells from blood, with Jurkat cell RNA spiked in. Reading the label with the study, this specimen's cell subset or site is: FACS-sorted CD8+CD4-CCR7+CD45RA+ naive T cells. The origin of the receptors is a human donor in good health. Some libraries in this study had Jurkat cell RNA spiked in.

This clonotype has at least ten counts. The CDR3 loop is CASSLFPSGSYEQYF. The CDR3 DNA reads TGCGCCAGCAGCTTGTTCCCTAGCGGGAGTTACGAGCAGTACTTC. The chain is built from TRBV5-1 and TRBJ2-7; the match to TRBD2 covers 10 bases. Germline trimming cut 1 base from V and 4 bases from J; bases unmatched to any gene: 5. Germline V gene lookup returns CDR1 SGHRS and CDR2 YFSETQ. The CDR3 runs to 15 residues.

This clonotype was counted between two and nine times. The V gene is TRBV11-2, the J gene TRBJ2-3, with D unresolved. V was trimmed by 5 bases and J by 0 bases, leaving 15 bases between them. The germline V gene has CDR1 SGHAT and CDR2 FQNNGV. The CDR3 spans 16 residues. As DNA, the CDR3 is TGTGCCAGCAGCGTATGGACGAGAGGTAGCACAGATACGCAGTATTTT. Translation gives CASSVWTRGSTDTQYF.

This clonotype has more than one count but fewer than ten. The CDR3 DNA reads as TGTGCCAGCAGCTCTAGCGGGGGGGCCGCCACAGATACGCAGTATTTT. It yields the protein CASSSSGGAATDTQYF. The V gene is TRBV13, the J gene TRBJ2-3, with 12 bases aligning to TRBD2. Germline CDR1 reads PRHDT; CDR2 reads FYEKMQ (reference sequence). The CDR3 is 16 amino acids. Trimming removed 4 bases from V and 2 bases from J; junction bases left unmatched: 4.

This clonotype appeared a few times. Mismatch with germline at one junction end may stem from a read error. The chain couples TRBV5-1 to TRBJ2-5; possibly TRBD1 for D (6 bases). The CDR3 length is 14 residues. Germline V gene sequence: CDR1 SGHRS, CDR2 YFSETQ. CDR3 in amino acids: CASSLNGQSKVSFF. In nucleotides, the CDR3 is TGCGCCAGCAGCTTAAACGGACAGTCGAAAGTATCGTTCTTC.

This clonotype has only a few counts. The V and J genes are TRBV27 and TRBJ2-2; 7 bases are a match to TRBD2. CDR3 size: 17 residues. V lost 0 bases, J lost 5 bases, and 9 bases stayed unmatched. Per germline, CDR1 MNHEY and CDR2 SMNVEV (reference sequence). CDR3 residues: CASSLSIRDYYTGELFF. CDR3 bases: TGTGCCAGCAGTTTATCTATCCGGGACTACTATACCGGGGAGCTGTTTTTT.

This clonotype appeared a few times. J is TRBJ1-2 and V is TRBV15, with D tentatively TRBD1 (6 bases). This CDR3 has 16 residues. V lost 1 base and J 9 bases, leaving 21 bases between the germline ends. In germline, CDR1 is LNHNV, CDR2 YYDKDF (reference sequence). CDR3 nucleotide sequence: TGTGCCACCAGCAGAGTCGGGGGGGGGCGGACCAATAGCTACACCTTC. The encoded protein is CATSRVGGGRTNSYTF.

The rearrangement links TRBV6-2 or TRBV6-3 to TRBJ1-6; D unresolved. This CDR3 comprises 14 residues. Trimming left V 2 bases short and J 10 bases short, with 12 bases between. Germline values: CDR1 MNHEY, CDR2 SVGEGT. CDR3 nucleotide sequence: TGTGCCAGCAGTTACGGTGGTTTTCGGTCACCCCTCCACTTT. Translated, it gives CASSYGGFRSPLHF.

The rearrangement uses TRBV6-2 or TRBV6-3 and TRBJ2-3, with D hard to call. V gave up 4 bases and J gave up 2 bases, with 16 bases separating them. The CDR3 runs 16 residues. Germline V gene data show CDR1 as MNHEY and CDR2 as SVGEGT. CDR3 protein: CASSWGLTDNTDTQYF. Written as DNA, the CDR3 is TGTGCCAGCAGTTGGGGATTAACAGACAACACAGATACGCAGTATTTT.

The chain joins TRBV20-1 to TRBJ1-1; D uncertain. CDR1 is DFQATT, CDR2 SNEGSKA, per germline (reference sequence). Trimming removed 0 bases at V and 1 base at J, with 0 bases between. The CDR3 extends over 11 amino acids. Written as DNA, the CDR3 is TGCAGTGCTAGAGAGAACACTGAAGCTTTCTTT. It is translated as CSARENTEAFF.

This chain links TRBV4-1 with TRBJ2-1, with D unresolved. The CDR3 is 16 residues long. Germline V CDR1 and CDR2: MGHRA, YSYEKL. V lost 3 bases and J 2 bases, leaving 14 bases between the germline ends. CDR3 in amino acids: CASSQTTVLTYNEQFF. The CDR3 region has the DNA TGCGCCAGCAGCCAGACCACCGTACTTACCTACAATGAGCAGTTCTTC.

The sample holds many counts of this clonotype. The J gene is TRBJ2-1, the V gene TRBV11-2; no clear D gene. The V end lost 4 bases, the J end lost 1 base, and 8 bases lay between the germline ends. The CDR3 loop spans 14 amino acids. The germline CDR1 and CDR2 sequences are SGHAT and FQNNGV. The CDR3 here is CASSSLFSYNEQFF. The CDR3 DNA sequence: TGTGCCAGCAGCTCCTTATTTTCCTACAATGAGCAGTTCTTC.

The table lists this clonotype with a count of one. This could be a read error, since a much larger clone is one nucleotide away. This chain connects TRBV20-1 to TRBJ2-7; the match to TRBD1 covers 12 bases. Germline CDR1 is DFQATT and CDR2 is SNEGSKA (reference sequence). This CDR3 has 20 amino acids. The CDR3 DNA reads TGCGGTGCTAGAGCTTCCGGGACAGGGGGCGACCCCATCGGCGCCTACGAGCAGTACTTC. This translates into CGARASGTGGDPIGAYEQYF.

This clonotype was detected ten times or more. The CDR3 coding sequence is TGTGCCAGCAGTGAAAACGGTACCCCCTACGAGCAGTACTTC. It encodes CASSENGTPYEQYF. This chain connects TRBV6-1 to TRBJ2-7; D remains ambiguous. This CDR3 comprises 14 residues. CDR1 and CDR2 from the germline V gene are MNHNS and SASEGT. V was trimmed by 2 bases and J by 2 bases, leaving 10 bases between them.

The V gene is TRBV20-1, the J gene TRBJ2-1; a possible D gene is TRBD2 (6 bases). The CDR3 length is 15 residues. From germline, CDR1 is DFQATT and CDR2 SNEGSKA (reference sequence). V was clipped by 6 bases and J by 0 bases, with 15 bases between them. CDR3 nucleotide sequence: TGCAGTGCCCGGCGGGACCATTTCTCCTACAATGAGCAGTTCTTC. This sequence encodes CSARRDHFSYNEQFF.

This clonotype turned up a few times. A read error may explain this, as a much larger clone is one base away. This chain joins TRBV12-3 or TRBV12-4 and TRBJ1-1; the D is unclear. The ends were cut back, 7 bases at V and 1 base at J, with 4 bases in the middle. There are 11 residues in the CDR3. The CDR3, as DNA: TGTGCCAGCACCCAGAACACTGAAGCTTTCTTT. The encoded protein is CASTQNTEAFF.

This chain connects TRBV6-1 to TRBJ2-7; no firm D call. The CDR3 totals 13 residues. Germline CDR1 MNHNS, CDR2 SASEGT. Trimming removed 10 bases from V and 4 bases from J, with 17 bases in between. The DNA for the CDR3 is TGTGCCACTTTCCTGGTAGGGAATTACGAGCAGTACTTC. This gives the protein CATFLVGNYEQYF.

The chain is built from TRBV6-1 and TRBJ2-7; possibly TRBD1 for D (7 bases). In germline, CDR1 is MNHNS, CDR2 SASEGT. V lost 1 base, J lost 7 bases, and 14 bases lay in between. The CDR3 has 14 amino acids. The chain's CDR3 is CASSEEVSGGEQYF. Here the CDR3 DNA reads TGTGCCAGCAGTGAAGAGGTCTCAGGGGGGGAGCAGTACTTC.

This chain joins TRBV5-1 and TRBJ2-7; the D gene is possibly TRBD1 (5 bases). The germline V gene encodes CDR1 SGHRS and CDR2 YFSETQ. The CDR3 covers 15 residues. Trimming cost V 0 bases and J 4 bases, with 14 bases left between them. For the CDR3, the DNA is TGCGCCAGCAGCTTGGCCGAAGGGGCCGGATACGAGCAGTACTTC. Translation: CASSLAEGAGYEQYF.

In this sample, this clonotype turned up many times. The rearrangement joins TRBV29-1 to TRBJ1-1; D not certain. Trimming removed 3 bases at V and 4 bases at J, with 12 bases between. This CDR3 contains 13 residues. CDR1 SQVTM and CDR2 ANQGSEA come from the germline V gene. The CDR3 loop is CSVDQDGSTEAFF. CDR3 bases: TGCAGCGTTGATCAGGACGGCTCCACTGAAGCTTTCTTT.

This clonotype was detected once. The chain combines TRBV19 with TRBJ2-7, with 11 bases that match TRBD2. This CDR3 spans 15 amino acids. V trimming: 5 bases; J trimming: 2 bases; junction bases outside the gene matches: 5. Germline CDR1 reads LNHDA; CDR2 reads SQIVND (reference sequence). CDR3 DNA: TGTGCCAGTAGTGTAAGTAGCGGGAGGGCCTACGAGCAGTACTTC. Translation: CASSVSSGRAYEQYF.

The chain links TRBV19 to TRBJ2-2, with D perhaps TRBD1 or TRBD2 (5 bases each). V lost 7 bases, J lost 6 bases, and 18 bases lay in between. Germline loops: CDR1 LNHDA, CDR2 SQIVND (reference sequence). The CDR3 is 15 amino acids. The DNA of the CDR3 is TGTGCCAGTACCTCCGGGACGTACCTTTCCGGGGAGCTGTTTTTT. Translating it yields CASTSGTYLSGELFF.